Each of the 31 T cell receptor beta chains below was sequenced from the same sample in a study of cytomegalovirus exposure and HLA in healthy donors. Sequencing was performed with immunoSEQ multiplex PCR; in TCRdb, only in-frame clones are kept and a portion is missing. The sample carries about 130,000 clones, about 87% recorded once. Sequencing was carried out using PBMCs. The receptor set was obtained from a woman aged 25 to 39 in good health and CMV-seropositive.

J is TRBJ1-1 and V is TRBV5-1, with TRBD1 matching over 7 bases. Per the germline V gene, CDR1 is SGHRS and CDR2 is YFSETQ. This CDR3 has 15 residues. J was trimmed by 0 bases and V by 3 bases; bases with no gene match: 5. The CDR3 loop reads CASSSTGFMNTEAFF. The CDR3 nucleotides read TGCGCCAGCAGCTCGACAGGGTTCATGAACACTGAAGCTTTCTTT.

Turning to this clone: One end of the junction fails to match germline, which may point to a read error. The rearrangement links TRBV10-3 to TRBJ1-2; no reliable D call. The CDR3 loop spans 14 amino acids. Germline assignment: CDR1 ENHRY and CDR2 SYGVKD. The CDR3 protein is CAISQGLKNYGYTF. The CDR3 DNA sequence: TGTGCCATCAGCCAAGGTCTCAAGAACTACGGCTACACCTTC.

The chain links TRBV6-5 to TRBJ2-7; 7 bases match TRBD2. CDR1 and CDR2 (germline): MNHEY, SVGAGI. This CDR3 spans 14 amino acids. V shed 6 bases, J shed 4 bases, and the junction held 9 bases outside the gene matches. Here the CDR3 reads CASSSRGSYYEQYF. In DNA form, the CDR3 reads TGTGCCAGCAGCTCTCGCGGGAGTTATTACGAGCAGTACTTC.

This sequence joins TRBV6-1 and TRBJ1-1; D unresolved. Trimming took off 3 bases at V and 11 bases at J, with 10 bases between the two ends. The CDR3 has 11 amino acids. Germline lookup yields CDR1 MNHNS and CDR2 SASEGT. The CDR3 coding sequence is TGTGCCAGCAGTGACGGGTGGGAGGCTTTCTTT. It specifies CASSDGWEAFF.

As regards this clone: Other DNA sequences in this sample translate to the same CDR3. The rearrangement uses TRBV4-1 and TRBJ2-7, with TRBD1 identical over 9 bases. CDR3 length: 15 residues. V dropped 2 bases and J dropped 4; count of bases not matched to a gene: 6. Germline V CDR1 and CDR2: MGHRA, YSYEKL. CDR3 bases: TGCGCCAGCAGCCAAACACCGGGACAGGGTTACGAGCAGTACTTC. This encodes CASSQTPGQGYEQYF.

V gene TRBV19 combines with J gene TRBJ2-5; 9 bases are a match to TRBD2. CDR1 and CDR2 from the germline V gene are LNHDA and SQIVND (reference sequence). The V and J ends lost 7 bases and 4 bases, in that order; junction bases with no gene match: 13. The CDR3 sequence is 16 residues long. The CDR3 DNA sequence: TGTGCCAGTACTCCCGCGCGGCGGGGGGGCCTAGAGACCCAGTACTTC. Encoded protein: CASTPARRGGLETQYF.

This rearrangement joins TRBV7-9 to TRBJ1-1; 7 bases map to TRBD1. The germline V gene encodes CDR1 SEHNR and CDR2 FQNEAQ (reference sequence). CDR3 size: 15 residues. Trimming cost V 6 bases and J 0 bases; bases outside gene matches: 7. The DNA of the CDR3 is TGTGCCAGCAGTTTCACAGGGGCCATGAACACTGAAGCTTTCTTT. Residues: CASSFTGAMNTEAFF. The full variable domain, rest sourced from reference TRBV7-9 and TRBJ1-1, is DTGVSQNPRHKITKRGQNVTFRCDPISEHNRLYWYRQTLGQGPEFLTYFQNEAQLEKSRLLSDRFSAERPKGSFSTLEIQRTEQGDSAMYLCASSFTGAMNTEAFFGQGTRLTVV.

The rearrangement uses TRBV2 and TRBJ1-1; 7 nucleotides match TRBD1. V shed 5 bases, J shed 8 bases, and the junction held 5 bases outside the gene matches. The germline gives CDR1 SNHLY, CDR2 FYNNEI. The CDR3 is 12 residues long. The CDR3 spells CASSYRGAEAFF. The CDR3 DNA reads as TGTGCCAGCAGTTACAGGGGTGCCGAAGCTTTCTTT.

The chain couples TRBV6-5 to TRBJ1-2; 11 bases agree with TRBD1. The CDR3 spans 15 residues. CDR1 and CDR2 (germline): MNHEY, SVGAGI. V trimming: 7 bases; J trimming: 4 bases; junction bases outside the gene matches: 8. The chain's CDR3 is CASTIGQGAFYGYTF. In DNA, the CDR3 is TGTGCCAGCACCATAGGACAGGGGGCTTTCTATGGCTACACCTTC.

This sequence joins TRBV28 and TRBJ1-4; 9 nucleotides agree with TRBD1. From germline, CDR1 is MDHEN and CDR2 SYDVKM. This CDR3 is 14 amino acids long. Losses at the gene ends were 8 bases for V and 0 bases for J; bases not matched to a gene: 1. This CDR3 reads CASWDRATNEKLFF. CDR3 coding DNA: TGTGCCAGCTGGGACAGGGCAACTAATGAAAAACTGTTTTTT.

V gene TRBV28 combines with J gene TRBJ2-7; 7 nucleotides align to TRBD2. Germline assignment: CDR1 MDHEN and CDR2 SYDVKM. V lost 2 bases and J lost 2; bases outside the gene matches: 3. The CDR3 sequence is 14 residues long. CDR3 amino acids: CASSLGGGTYEQYF. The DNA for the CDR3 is TGTGCCAGCAGTTTAGGGGGGGGAACCTACGAGCAGTACTTC.

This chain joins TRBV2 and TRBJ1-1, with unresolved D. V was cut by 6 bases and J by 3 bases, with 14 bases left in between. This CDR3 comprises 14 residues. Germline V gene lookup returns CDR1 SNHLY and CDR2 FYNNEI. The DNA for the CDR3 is TGTGCCAGCAGCCGGGTCCGAGGAGACACTGAAGCTTTCTTT. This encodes CASSRVRGDTEAFF. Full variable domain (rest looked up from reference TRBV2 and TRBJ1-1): EPEVTQTPSHQVTQMGQEVILRCVPISNHLYFYWYRQILGQKVEFLVSFYNNEISEKSEIFDDQFSVERPDGSNFTLKIRSTKLEDSAMYFCASSRVRGDTEAFFGQGTRLTVV.

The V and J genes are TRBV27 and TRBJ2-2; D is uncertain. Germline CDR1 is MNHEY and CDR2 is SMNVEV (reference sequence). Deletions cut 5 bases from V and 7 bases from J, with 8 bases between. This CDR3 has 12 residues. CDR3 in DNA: TGTGCCAGCAGTGACATCAACGGGGAGCTGTTTTTT. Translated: CASSDINGELFF.

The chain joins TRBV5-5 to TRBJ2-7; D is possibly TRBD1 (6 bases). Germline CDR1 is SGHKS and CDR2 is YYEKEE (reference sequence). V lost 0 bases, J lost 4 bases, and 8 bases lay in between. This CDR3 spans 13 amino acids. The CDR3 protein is CASSLAGTYEQYF. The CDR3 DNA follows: TGTGCCAGCAGCTTGGCCGGGACATACGAGCAGTACTTC.

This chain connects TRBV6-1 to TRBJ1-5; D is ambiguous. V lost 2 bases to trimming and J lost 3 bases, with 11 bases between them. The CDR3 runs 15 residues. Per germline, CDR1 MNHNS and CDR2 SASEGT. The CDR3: CASSEWTILNQPQHF. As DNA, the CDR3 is TGTGCCAGCAGTGAATGGACTATCCTCAATCAGCCCCAGCATTTT.

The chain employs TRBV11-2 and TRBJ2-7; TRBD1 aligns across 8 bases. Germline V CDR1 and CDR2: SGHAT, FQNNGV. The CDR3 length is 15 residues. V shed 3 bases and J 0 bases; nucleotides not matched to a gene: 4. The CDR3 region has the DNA TGTGCCAGCAGCTTGTCTGGGACAGGCTCCTACGAGCAGTACTTC. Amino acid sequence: CASSLSGTGSYEQYF.

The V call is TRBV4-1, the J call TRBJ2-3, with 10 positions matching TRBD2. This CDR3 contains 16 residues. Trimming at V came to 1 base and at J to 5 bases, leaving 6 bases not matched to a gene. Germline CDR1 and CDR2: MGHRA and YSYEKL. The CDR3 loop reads CASSQASGGALDTQYF. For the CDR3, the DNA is TGCGCCAGCAGCCAAGCAAGCGGGGGGGCGTTAGATACGCAGTATTTT.

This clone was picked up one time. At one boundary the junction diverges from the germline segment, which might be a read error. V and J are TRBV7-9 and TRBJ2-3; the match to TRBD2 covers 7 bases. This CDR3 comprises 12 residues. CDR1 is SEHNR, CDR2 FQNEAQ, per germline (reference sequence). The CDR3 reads CASSPYRDYIHF. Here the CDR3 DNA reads TGTGCCAGCAGCCCCTACCGGGACTACATCCATTTT.

The CDR3 coding sequence is TGTGCCAGCTCTTATGGTTTCGGGGGTATCGGGGAGCTGTTTTTT. Its protein product is CASSYGFGGIGELFF. J is TRBJ2-2 and V is TRBV27, with D possibly matching TRBD2 (6 bases). Germline lookup yields CDR1 MNHEY and CDR2 SMNVEV (reference sequence). V lost 8 bases to trimming and J lost 7 bases, with 20 bases between them. The CDR3 spans 15 residues.

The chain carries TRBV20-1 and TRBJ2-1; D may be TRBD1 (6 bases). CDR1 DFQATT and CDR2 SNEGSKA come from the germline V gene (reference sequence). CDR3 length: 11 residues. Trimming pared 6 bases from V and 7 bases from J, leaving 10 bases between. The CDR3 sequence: CSAQTGNEQFF. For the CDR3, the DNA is TGCAGTGCCCAAACAGGGAATGAGCAGTTCTTC.

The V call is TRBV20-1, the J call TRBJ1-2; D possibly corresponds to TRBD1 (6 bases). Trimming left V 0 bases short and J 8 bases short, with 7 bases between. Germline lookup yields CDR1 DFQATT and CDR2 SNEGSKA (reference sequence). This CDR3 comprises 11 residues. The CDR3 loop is CSARDRGGYTF. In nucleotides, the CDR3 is TGCAGTGCTAGAGATAGGGGGGGCTACACCTTC.

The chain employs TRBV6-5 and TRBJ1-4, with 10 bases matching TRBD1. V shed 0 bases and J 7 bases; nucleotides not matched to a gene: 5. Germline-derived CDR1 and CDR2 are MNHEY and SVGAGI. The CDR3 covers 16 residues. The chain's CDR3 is CASSYSMGTGAEKLFF. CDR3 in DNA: TGTGCCAGCAGTTACTCGATGGGGACAGGGGCTGAAAAACTGTTTTTT.

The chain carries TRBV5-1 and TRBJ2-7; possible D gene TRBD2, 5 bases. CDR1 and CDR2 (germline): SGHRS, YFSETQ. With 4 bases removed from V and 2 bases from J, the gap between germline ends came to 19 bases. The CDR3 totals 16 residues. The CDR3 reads CASSPGSGRSAYEQYF. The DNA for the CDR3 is TGCGCCAGCAGCCCCGGTAGTGGGAGAAGTGCCTACGAGCAGTACTTC.

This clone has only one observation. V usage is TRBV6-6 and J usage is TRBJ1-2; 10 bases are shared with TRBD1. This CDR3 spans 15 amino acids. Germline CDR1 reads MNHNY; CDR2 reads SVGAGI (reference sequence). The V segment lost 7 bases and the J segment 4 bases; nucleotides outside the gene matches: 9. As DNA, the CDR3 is TGTGCCAGCAACTCCATCCGGGACAGGGGCTATGGCTACACCTTC. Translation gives CASNSIRDRGYGYTF.

CDR3 region: CSALSQATYEQYF. DNA for the CDR3: TGCAGCGCTTTATCGCAGGCCACCTACGAGCAGTACTTC. The V call is TRBV29-1, the J call TRBJ2-7; unclear D gene. CDR3 size: 13 residues. Germline CDR1 reads SQVTM; CDR2 reads ANQGSEA. V lost 7 bases to trimming and J lost 2 bases, with 15 bases between them.

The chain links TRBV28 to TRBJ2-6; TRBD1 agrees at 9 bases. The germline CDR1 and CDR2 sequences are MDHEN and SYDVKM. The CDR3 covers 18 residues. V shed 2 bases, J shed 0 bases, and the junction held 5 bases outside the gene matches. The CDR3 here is CASSLAGTGISGANVLTF. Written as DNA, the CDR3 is TGTGCCAGCAGTTTAGCGGGGACAGGGATCTCTGGGGCCAACGTCCTGACTTTC.

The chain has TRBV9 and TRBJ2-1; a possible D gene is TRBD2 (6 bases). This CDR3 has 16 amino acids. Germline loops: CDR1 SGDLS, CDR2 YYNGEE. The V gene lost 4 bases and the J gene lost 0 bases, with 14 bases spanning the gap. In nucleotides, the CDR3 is TGTGCCAGCAGCTTTATGGGGAGGAGCTCCTACAATGAGCAGTTCTTC. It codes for CASSFMGRSSYNEQFF.

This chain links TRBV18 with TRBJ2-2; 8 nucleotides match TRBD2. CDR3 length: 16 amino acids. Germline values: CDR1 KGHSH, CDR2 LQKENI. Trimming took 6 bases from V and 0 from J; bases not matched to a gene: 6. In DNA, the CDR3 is TGTGCCAGCTCTCCCACTAGCGGTACGAACACCGGGGAGCTGTTTTTT. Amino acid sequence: CASSPTSGTNTGELFF.

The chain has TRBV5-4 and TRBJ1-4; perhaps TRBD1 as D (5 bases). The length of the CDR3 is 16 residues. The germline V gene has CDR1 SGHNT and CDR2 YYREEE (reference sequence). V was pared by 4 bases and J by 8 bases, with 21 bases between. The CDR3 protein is CASSGAAGGRREKLFF. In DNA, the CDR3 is TGTGCCAGCAGCGGGGCGGCGGGGGGTCGACGCGAAAAACTGTTTTTT. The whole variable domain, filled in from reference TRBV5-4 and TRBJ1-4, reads ETGVTQSPTHLIKTRGQQVTLRCSSQSGHNTVSWYQQALGQGPQFIFQYYREEENGRGNFPPRFSGLQFPNYSSELNVNALELDDSALYLCASSGAAGGRREKLFFGSGTQLSVL.

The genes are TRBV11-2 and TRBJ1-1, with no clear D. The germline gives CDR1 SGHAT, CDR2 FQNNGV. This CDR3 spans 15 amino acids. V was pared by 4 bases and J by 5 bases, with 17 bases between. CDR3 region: CASSSRILSGTEAFF. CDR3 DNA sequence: TGTGCCAGCAGCTCCCGCATATTATCGGGGACTGAAGCTTTCTTT.

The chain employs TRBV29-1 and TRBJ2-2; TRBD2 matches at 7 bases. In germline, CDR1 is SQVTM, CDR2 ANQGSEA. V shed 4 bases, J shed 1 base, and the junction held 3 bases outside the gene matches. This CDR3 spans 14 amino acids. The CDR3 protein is CSVAPGGNTGELFF. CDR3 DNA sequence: TGCAGCGTTGCTCCGGGGGGGAACACCGGGGAGCTGTTTTTT.